This TCR beta chain was identified during a study of shared clonotypes between healthy human individuals. Looking at the study overall: Researchers drew samples from a couple of women and three men aged 18 to 49.

CD45RO-negative, CCR7-positively selected cells formed the naive CD8 fraction, excluding terminally differentiated effector memory CD45RA+ cells. V dropped 4 bases and J dropped 4; count of bases not matched to a gene: 4. CDR1 is SGDLS and CDR2 is YYNGEE in the germline V gene. CDR3 length equals 14 residues. With respect to this clone: The antigen remains undetermined.

Study-level results: Clonotype sharing across several donors was observed for about 5.5% of naive CD4 clonotypes.

Profiled with immunoSEQ multiplex PCR; TCRdb holds only in-frame clones, not every one. The profile shows some 1,900,000 clones, about 95% of them singletons. The TCR sequence derives from a man aged 18 to 30 in good health. The sequenced material came from naive CD8+ T cells sorted from blood. This sequence joins TRBV9 and TRBJ1-4, with 7 bases identical to TRBD1. The CDR3 bases are TGTGCCAGCAGCACAGGGGCTCTTAATGAAAAACTGTTTTTT. It yields the protein CASSTGALNEKLFF.